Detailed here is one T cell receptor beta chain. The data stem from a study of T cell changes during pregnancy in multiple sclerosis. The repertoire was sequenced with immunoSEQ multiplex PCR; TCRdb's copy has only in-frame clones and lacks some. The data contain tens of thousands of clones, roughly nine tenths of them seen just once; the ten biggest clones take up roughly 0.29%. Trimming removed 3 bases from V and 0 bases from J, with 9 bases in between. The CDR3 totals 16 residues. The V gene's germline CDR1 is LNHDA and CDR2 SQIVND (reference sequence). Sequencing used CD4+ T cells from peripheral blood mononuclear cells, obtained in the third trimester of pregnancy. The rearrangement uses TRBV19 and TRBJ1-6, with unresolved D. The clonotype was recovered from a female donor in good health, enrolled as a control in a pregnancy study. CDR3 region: CASSIRRSSYNSPLHF. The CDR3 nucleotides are TGTGCCAGTAGTATTCGTAGAAGCTCCTATAATTCACCCCTCCACTTT.